This TCR beta chain derives from a study of blood T cells in healthy people across ages. This clonotype was counted many times. Its antigen is currently unknown. V lost 4 bases, J lost 3 bases, and 19 bases stayed unmatched. Germline V gene lookup returns CDR1 KGHDR and CDR2 SFDVKD. This CDR3 is built from 21 residues. Alongside a J-beta primer mix, a sample-barcoded 5' primer served in a second PCR lasting about 6 to 12 cycles. A 12-random-nucleotide template-switch adaptor tagged each cDNA molecule. Every individual sample yielded 2.5 million or more paired-end reads (each containing CDR3). Using its own MiXCR run on the 5' RACE reads, TCRdb lists one record per CDR3 protein. Here the sample spans 700,000 to 800,000 distinct CDR3 sequences, 40% to 45% being singletons. The study, taken as a whole, reports: PBMCs left unsorted prevented a conclusive naive versus antigen-experienced comparison.

Extraction yielded at least 5.5 micrograms of total RNA per sample. Sequenced sample: blood. The source is a woman aged 60-75 years in good health. V gene TRBV24-1 combines with J gene TRBJ2-7, with 14 bases that match TRBD2. In DNA form, the CDR3 reads TGTGCCACCAGTGAAAATAGGATAGGACTAGCGGGAGGTCCCAACCTCTACGAGCAGTACTTC. It encodes CATSENRIGLAGGPNLYEQYF.